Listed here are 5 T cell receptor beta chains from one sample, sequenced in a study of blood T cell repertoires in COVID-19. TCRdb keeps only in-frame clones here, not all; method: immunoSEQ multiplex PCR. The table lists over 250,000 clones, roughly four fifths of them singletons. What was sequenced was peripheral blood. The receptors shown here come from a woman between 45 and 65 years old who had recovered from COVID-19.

CDR3 loop: CASSRRGRYGYTF. The CDR3 region has the DNA TGTGCCAGCAGTCGCAGGGGGCGTTATGGCTACACCTTC. The V call is TRBV12-3 or TRBV12-4, the J call TRBJ1-2; the match to TRBD1 covers 8 bases. J lost 5 bases, V lost 5 bases, and 4 bases had no gene match. The CDR3 runs to 13 residues.

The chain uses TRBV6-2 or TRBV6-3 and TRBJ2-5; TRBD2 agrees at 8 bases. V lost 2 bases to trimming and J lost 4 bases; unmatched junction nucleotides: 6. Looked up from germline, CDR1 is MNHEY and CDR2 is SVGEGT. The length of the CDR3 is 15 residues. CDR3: CASSYPGGVRETQYF. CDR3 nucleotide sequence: TGTGCCAGCAGTTACCCGGGGGGGGTCCGAGAGACCCAGTACTTC.

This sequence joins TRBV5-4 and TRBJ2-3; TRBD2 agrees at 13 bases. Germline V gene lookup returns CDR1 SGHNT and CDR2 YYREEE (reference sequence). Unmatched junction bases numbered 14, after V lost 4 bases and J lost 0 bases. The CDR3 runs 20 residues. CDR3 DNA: TGTGCCAGCAGCGCCCTACTACTAGCGGGAGGGCCCCAGAGCACAGATACGCAGTATTTT. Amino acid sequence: CASSALLLAGGPQSTDTQYF. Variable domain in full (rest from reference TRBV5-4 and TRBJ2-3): ETGVTQSPTHLIKTRGQQVTLRCSSQSGHNTVSWYQQALGQGPQFIFQYYREEENGRGNFPPRFSGLQFPNYSSELNVNALELDDSALYLCASSALLLAGGPQSTDTQYFGPGTRLTVL.

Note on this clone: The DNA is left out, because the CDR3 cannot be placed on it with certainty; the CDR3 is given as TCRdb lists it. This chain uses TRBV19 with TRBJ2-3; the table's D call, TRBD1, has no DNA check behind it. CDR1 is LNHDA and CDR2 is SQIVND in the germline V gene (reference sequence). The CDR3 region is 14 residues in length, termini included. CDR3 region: CASSILALTDTQYF.

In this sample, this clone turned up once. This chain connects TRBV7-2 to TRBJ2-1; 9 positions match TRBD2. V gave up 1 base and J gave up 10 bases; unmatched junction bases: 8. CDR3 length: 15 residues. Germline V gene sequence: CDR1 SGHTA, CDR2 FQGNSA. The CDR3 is CASSLDGGRAGEQFF. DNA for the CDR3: TGTGCCAGCAGCTTAGATGGCGGGAGGGCCGGCGAGCAGTTCTTC. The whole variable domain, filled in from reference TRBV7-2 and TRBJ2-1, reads GAGVSQSPSNKVTEKGKDVELRCDPISGHTALYWYRQSLGQGLEFLIYFQGNSAPDKSGLPSDRFSAERTGGSVSTLTIQRTQQEDSAVYLCASSLDGGRAGEQFFGPGTRLTVL.